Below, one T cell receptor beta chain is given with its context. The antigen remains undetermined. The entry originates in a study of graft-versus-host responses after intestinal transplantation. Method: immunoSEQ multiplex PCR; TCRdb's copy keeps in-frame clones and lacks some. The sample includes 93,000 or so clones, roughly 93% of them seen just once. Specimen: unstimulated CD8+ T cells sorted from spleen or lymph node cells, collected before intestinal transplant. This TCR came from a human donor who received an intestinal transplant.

CDR3 protein: CASSLGASYEQYF. The CDR3 DNA is TGTGCCAGCAGTCTAGGGGCCTCCTACGAGCAGTACTTC. The chain uses TRBV7-9 and TRBJ2-7; D possibly corresponds to TRBD1 (5 bases). The CDR3 consists of 13 residues. The V end was cut by 6 bases, the J end by 0 bases, with 9 bases between. The germline V gene encodes CDR1 SEHNR and CDR2 FQNEAQ (reference sequence).